A selection of T cell receptor beta chains follows, all from one sample in a study of human CD8 memory T cell subsets. TCRdb reworked the 5' RACE reads into one entry per CDR3 protein, no DNA. Listed are about 10,000 distinct CDR3 sequences; 20% to 25% falls within the top ten. Sequenced: CD8+ T cells from PBMCs. The source is a human donor in good health. The CDR3 runs from the conserved cysteine through the conserved F or W. Clone size appears in some rows only: once, few, many, or a class for an expanded clone.

v_gene	len	j_gene	abundance	CDR3aa
TRBV12-3/TRBV12-4	13	TRBJ1-2	NA	CASTGAKRYGYTF
TRBV28	18	TRBJ2-5	NA	CASSLFPPPAGGPKTQYF
TRBV29-1	14	TRBJ2-5	NA	CSVEAPSYQETQYF
TRBV15	16	TRBJ2-7	NA	CATSRDRGWSNYEQYF
TRBV27	15	TRBJ1-2	NA	CASSQQGTLNYGYTF
TRBV5-4	14	TRBJ2-1	NA	CASSLGQIHNEQFF
TRBV7-9	17	TRBJ2-1	NA	CASRPGIPVQVLNEQFF
TRBV11-3	16	TRBJ2-3	NA	CASSSPGGASTDTQYF
TRBV28	12	TRBJ2-5	NA	CASSTQGATQYF
TRBV11-2	11	TRBJ1-3	NA	CASRGGNTIYF
TRBV28	14	TRBJ2-1	NA	CASSFRGTSSEQFF
TRBV7-8	15	TRBJ2-7	medium-sized	CASSLRDYSSYEQYF
TRBV28	14	TRBJ2-5	NA	CASTPNPPKETQYF
TRBV3-1	16	TRBJ2-7	NA	CASSQVGGPWASEQYF
TRBV5-1	12	TRBJ2-2	NA	CASSINSGELFF
TRBV7-3	15	TRBJ2-5	NA	CASSLMSGAKETQYF
TRBV4-1	15	TRBJ1-5	NA	CASSRLDGGNQPQHF
TRBV4-1	13	TRBJ2-2	NA	CASSHGVTGELFF
TRBV7-9	13	TRBJ1-5	NA	CASSFGINQPQHF
TRBV12-3/TRBV12-4	14	TRBJ1-1	medium-sized	CASSQTQGVTEAFF
TRBV3-1	12	TRBJ1-1	NA	CASLGGRGEAFF
TRBV6-5	18	TRBJ1-1	NA	CASSSNPDREGANTEAFF
TRBV25-1	11	TRBJ1-2	NA	CASSETGSYTF
TRBV7-9	15	TRBJ1-5	NA	CASSFGVGGNQPQHF
TRBV5-1	15	TRBJ2-1	medium-sized	CASPRLPGLGNEQFF
TRBV4-1	15	TRBJ2-5	NA	CASSQEARGLETQYF
TRBV27	12	TRBJ2-2	NA	CASLTTGGELFF
TRBV29-1	12	TRBJ2-1	medium-sized	CSVVAQGAGYFF
TRBV28	15	TRBJ1-1	NA	CASSLGPRAGTEAFF
TRBV13	16	TRBJ2-4	NA	CASSSRQGIAKNIQYF
TRBV9	13	TRBJ2-1	NA	CASSGGQYNEQFF
TRBV5-4	15	TRBJ1-2	NA	CASSWGQSTNYGYTF
TRBV7-9	14	TRBJ2-7	NA	CASSLGPPPREQYF
TRBV7-2	14	TRBJ2-2	NA	CASSAYTGTGELFF
TRBV7-9	12	TRBJ2-1	NA	CASSFRELEQFF
TRBV6-5	14	TRBJ2-7	NA	CASSAGGRHHEQYF
TRBV4-3	15	TRBJ2-5	NA	CASSHASGSRETQYF
TRBV5-1	14	TRBJ2-1	NA	CASSLWGRNNEQFF